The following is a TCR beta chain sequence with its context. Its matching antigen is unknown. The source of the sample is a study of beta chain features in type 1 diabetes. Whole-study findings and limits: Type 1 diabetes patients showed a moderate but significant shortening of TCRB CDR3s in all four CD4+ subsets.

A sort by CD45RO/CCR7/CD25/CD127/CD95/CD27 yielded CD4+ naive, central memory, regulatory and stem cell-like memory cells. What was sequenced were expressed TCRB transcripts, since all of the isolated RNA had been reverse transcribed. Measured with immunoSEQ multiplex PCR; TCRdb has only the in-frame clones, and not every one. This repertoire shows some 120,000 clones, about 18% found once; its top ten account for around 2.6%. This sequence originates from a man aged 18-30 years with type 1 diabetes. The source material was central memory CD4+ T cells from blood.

CDR3 nucleotides: TGTGCCAGCAGTCCCCCCGAAGCGATGGGGAACATTCAGTACTTC. As protein: CASSPPEAMGNIQYF. This chain connects TRBV28 to TRBJ2-4; unclear D gene. This CDR3 has 15 amino acids. CDR1 and CDR2 from the germline V gene are MDHEN and SYDVKM. Trimming took off 5 bases at V and 7 bases at J, with 18 bases between the two ends.